This T cell receptor (beta chain) was sequenced for a study of naive and memory T cell subsets. Only a few counts were recorded for this clonotype. Antigen: not known. Study results and caveats: Each distinct alpha or beta sequence counts as one clonotype.

The length of the CDR3 is 16 residues. CDR1 and CDR2 (germline): SGHRS, YFSETQ. Trimming cost V 2 bases and J 0 bases; bases outside gene matches: 3. An equimolar mix of two oligonucleotides served as the beta constant-region primer for TRBC1 and TRBC2. Each CDR3 protein is one row after TCRdb ran MiXCR on the UMI-ligation and nested PCR reads. Altogether about 85,000 distinct CDR3 sequences are present, about an eighth being singletons, with the ten largest covering about 0.93%. This clonotype originated in a human donor in good health. The rearrangement joins TRBV5-1 to TRBJ2-2; 8 bases match TRBD2. Material: central memory CD4+ T cells from blood. This CDR3 is CASSLSGRANTGELFF. In DNA, the CDR3 is TGCGCCAGCAGCTTAAGCGGGAGAGCGAACACCGGGGAGCTGTTTTTT.